This note documents a single TCR beta chain sequence. Its antigen is still unknown. TCRdb keeps only in-frame clones here, not all; method: immunoSEQ multiplex PCR. The sample has over 25,000 clones, approximately 78% seen once. CDR3 length equals 17 residues. The trim removed 7 bases at V and 2 bases at J, leaving 15 bases unmatched. CDR1 and CDR2 (germline): SQVTM, ANQGSEA. This entry comes from a study of regulatory dendritic cells for organ transplantation. Study outcomes and limitations: Regulatory dendritic cells appeared to expand memory CD8+ clones less than mature ones.

The sample taken for sequencing was naive CD4+ T cells from blood. The sample's subset: CD45RA+ naive T cells. This chain connects TRBV29-1 to TRBJ2-4; TRBD1 matches at 9 bases. The sequence came from a human donor in good health. In nucleotides, the CDR3 is TGCAGCGGACTGGCCCGGGACAGGGTCGAACCCAAAAACATTCAGTACTTC. This encodes CSGLARDRVEPKNIQYF.